The 27 T cell receptor beta chains in this list originate from one sample, sequenced in a study of identifying expanded T cells in peripheral blood. Only in-frame clones appear in the TCRdb table, and some are missing; sequencing was by immunoSEQ multiplex PCR. The data show about 63,000 clones, with about 85% seen just once and approximately 19% held by the top ten. The source material was blood. All receptors derive from a person aged 18-70 years in good health.

The chain employs TRBV12-2 and TRBJ2-3; TRBD2, the table's D call, was not compared with the DNA. TRBV12-2 corresponds to a pseudogene. This CDR3 spans 15 amino acids. CDR3 sequence: CASRLGLAGADTQYF. DNA of the CDR3: TGTGCAAGTCGCTTGGGACTAGCCGGCGCAGATACGCAGTATTTT.

The chain has TRBV7-2 and TRBJ1-1; 9 bases line up with TRBD1. Unmatched junction bases numbered 8, after V lost 5 bases and J lost 4 bases. The CDR3 extends over 15 amino acids. Germline V lookup: CDR1 SGHTA, CDR2 FQGNSA. CDR3 sequence: CASSHYLQGATEAFF. Here the CDR3 DNA reads TGTGCCAGCAGCCATTATCTACAGGGGGCCACTGAAGCTTTCTTT.

This chain links TRBV5-1 with TRBJ2-3; D ambiguous. The germline V gene has CDR1 SGHRS and CDR2 YFSETQ. V lost 7 bases and J 3 bases, leaving 9 bases between the germline ends. This CDR3 is 12 amino acids long. CDR3 bases: TGCGCCAGCCCCTACGGTACAGATACGCAGTATTTT. It encodes CASPYGTDTQYF.

V and J are TRBV6-5 and TRBJ1-5, with D perhaps matching TRBD1 (5 bases). This CDR3 has 15 residues. V dropped 6 bases and J dropped 3 bases, with 15 bases sitting between them. CDR1 is MNHEY, CDR2 SVGAGI, per germline. CDR3 in amino acids: CASSRGSPNNQPQHF. The CDR3 region has the DNA TGTGCCAGCAGCCGGGGCTCCCCAAACAATCAGCCCCAGCATTTT.

The rearrangement links TRBV6-6 to TRBJ1-2; 8 nucleotides line up with TRBD1. The germline V gene encodes CDR1 MNHNY and CDR2 SVGAGI (reference sequence). The trim removed 0 bases at V and 5 bases at J, leaving 5 bases unmatched. The CDR3 is 15 residues long. CDR3 protein: CASSYSSGGRYGYTF. DNA for the CDR3: TGTGCCAGCAGTTACTCCTCAGGGGGCCGGTATGGCTACACCTTC.

This chain links TRBV19 with TRBJ1-5; the match to TRBD1 covers 9 bases. Germline V gene sequence: CDR1 LNHDA, CDR2 SQIVND (reference sequence). There are 17 residues in the CDR3. Trimming took 7 bases from V and 1 from J; bases not matched to a gene: 11. The DNA for the CDR3 is TGTGCCAGTAATCCCTCCGGGACAGGGAGAAGCAATCAGCCCCAGCATTTT. It yields the protein CASNPSGTGRSNQPQHF.

The CDR3 loop reads CASSAGTSGHNEQFF. The CDR3 nucleotides are TGCGCCAGCAGCGCCGGGACTAGCGGTCACAATGAGCAGTTCTTC. The J gene is TRBJ2-1, the V gene TRBV5-1; 11 bases match TRBD2. The CDR3 consists of 15 residues. The V and J ends lost 4 bases and 5 bases, in that order; junction bases with no gene match: 5. Germline CDR1 SGHRS, CDR2 YFSETQ.

J is TRBJ2-3 and V is TRBV2, with 8 bases matching TRBD2. Germline CDR1 SNHLY, CDR2 FYNNEI. V was pared by 5 bases and J by 0 bases, with 10 bases of the junction left unmatched. The CDR3 is made up of 17 amino acids. CDR3 sequence: CASSLGSGTSSTDTQYF. The CDR3 DNA reads TGTGCCAGCAGTTTAGGTAGCGGGACCTCAAGCACAGATACGCAGTATTTT.

The V gene is TRBV27, the J gene TRBJ2-3; 7 nucleotides match TRBD2. This CDR3 spans 15 amino acids. Germline CDR1 and CDR2: MNHEY and SMNVEV (reference sequence). Losses at the gene ends were 2 bases for V and 2 bases for J; bases not matched to a gene: 4. CDR3 coding DNA: TGTGCCAGCAGTTTAGGGGGGGTATACACAGATACGCAGTATTTT. Translation gives CASSLGGVYTDTQYF.

The chain carries TRBV7-6 and TRBJ2-2, with 7 bases lining up with TRBD2. Germline CDR1 is SGHVS and CDR2 is FNYEAQ. J lost 1 base, V lost 0 bases, and 2 bases had no gene match. The CDR3 spans 16 residues. The CDR3 DNA follows: TGTGCCAGCAGCTTAGCCCCGGGGGGGAACACCGGGGAGCTGTTTTTT. This translates into CASSLAPGGNTGELFF. Full variable domain (remainder filled in from reference TRBV7-6 and TRBJ2-2): GAGVSQSPRYKVTKRGQDVALRCDPISGHVSLYWYRQALGQGPEFLTYFNYEAQQDKSGLPNDRFSAERPEGSISTLTIQRTEQRDSAMYRCASSLAPGGNTGELFFGEGSRLTVL.

The sample holds one count of this clone. The chain carries TRBV5-1 and TRBJ2-1, with TRBD1 matching 7 bases. CDR1 is SGHRS, CDR2 YFSETQ, per germline. The junction had 9 bases not matched to a gene; V was cut back by 0 bases and J by 12 bases. The CDR3 has 14 residues. The CDR3 DNA sequence: TGCGCCAGCAGCTTGGTGGGGGACAGCCTCGGGCAGTTCTTC. Amino acids: CASSLVGDSLGQFF.

V and J are TRBV6-5 and TRBJ1-1; the D is unclear. CDR3 length equals 13 residues. Trimming left V 2 bases short and J 1 base short, with 5 bases between. Germline-derived CDR1 and CDR2 are MNHEY and SVGAGI. DNA of the CDR3: TGTGCCAGCAGTTACACATGGAACACTGAAGCTTTCTTT. Protein: CASSYTWNTEAFF.

The rearrangement links TRBV4-1 to TRBJ2-5; 7 bases align to TRBD2. J lost 1 base, V lost 1 base, and 6 bases had no gene match. CDR1 MGHRA and CDR2 YSYEKL come from the germline V gene. The CDR3 runs to 16 residues. In DNA form, the CDR3 reads TGCGCCAGCAGCCAAGGGACTAGGGACGTCCAAGAGACCCAGTACTTC. Protein: CASSQGTRDVQETQYF.

The chain combines TRBV7-2 with TRBJ1-2, with D possibly being TRBD1 (5 bases). CDR3 length: 14 amino acids. Germline V gene sequence: CDR1 SGHTA, CDR2 FQGNSA. The V gene lost 6 bases and the J gene lost 6 bases, with 17 bases spanning the gap. CDR3 amino acids: CASSYQGVGNGYTF. The CDR3 coding sequence is TGTGCCAGCAGTTATCAGGGAGTTGGGAATGGCTACACCTTC.

The chain couples TRBV9 to TRBJ1-6, with D possibly TRBD1 on 5 matching bases. CDR3 length: 14 residues. Trimming cost V 4 bases and J 9 bases, with 14 bases left between them. Germline assignment: CDR1 SGDLS and CDR2 YYNGEE. CDR3 DNA: TGTGCCAGCAGCCCCGGGGGTCTATCTTCACCCCTCCACTTT. It codes for CASSPGGLSSPLHF.

The chain combines TRBV2 with TRBJ2-1; 8 bases are a match to TRBD2. Germline V CDR1 and CDR2: SNHLY, FYNNEI. This CDR3 is built from 16 residues. V dropped 6 bases and J dropped 3; count of bases not matched to a gene: 10. CDR3 loop: CASRGQYGTSYNEQFF. CDR3 coding DNA: TGTGCCAGCAGGGGACAATACGGGACTAGCTACAATGAGCAGTTCTTC. Supplemented by reference TRBV2 and TRBJ2-1, the full variable domain reads EPEVTQTPSHQVTQMGQEVILRCVPISNHLYFYWYRQILGQKVEFLVSFYNNEISEKSEIFDDQFSVERPDGSNFTLKIRSTKLEDSAMYFCASRGQYGTSYNEQFFGPGTRLTVL.

Regarding this clone: The identical CDR3 is also encoded by other nucleotide sequences in the sample. V is TRBV6-1 and J is TRBJ1-1; 8 positions agree with TRBD1. The CDR3 contains 13 residues. With V trimmed by 6 bases and J by 1 base, 1 base remained unmatched. Germline V lookup: CDR1 MNHNS, CDR2 SASEGT. The CDR3 DNA reads TGTGCCAGCAGACAGGGGGGGAACACTGAAGCTTTCTTT. As protein: CASRQGGNTEAFF.

V usage is TRBV5-6 and J usage is TRBJ1-2; TRBD1 agrees at 8 bases. There are 14 residues in the CDR3. The junction had 5 bases not matched to a gene; V was cut back by 2 bases and J by 5 bases. Germline loops: CDR1 SGHDT, CDR2 YYEEEE. CDR3 in amino acids: CASSFLTGVYGYTF. CDR3 bases: TGTGCCAGCAGCTTCCTGACAGGGGTTTATGGCTACACCTTC.

In its sample, this clone was seen once. The V and J genes are TRBV6-5 and TRBJ1-4; D ambiguous. The V end lost 6 bases, the J end lost 6 bases, and 14 bases lay between the germline ends. Germline-derived CDR1 and CDR2 are MNHEY and SVGAGI. This CDR3 has 14 residues. The CDR3 spells CASRGDTLYEKLFF. DNA for the CDR3: TGTGCCAGCAGGGGAGACACCCTGTATGAAAAACTGTTTTTT.

In nucleotides, the CDR3 is TGTGCCAGCTCACCCTCCACAGGGGGCGCTTTAGGAGAGACCCAGTACTTC. It specifies CASSPSTGGALGETQYF. This rearrangement joins TRBV18 to TRBJ2-5; 9 bases line up with TRBD1. From germline, CDR1 is KGHSH and CDR2 LQKENI. CDR3 size: 17 residues. The trim removed 3 bases at V and 4 bases at J, leaving 12 bases unmatched.

This clone has only one observation. V usage is TRBV6-4 and J usage is TRBJ2-1; D is perhaps TRBD2 (5 bases). Germline lookup yields CDR1 MRHNA and CDR2 SNTAGT. The CDR3 has 16 residues. Trimming removed 9 bases at V and 5 bases at J, with 23 bases between. In nucleotides, the CDR3 is TGTGCCAGTAACCGCCCCTTAAGGAGAGCGGACAATGAGCAGTTCTTC. It translates to CASNRPLRRADNEQFF.

The chain has TRBV2 and TRBJ2-3; D perhaps matches TRBD1 (6 bases). Germline V gives CDR1 SNHLY, CDR2 FYNNEI. The CDR3 sequence is 14 residues long. Trimming removed 6 bases from V and 4 bases from J, with 14 bases in between. The CDR3: CASRKQGSSDTQYF. Here the CDR3 DNA reads TGTGCCAGCAGGAAACAGGGTTCTTCAGATACGCAGTATTTT.

This clone turned up a few times. The chain uses TRBV9 and TRBJ2-4, with 9 bases lining up with TRBD1. V was pared by 0 bases and J by 8 bases, with 9 bases of the junction left unmatched. Germline CDR1 SGDLS, CDR2 YYNGEE. This CDR3 is 16 amino acids long. The DNA of the CDR3 is TGTGCCAGCAGCGTAGGCGGGCGGGACAGGGTGGACATTCAGTACTTC. Its translation: CASSVGGRDRVDIQYF.

This clone was detected a few times. This chain links TRBV19 with TRBJ1-1; D might be TRBD1 (5 bases). V lost 6 bases, J lost 0 bases, and 29 bases lay in between. The length of the CDR3 is 20 residues. The V gene's germline CDR1 is LNHDA and CDR2 SQIVND (reference sequence). CDR3: CASSISFATGIRGMNTEAFF. CDR3 bases: TGTGCCAGTAGCATATCGTTCGCTACAGGAATTAGGGGTATGAACACTGAAGCTTTCTTT.

V and J are TRBV7-2 and TRBJ2-3; D might be TRBD1 (6 bases). The CDR3 is 18 residues long. Trimming removed 6 bases from V and 6 bases from J, with 28 bases in between. Germline-derived CDR1 and CDR2 are SGHTA and FQGNSA. The CDR3 protein is CASSPTARGSLGFDTQYF. The CDR3 DNA follows: TGTGCCAGCAGTCCAACAGCGAGGGGGTCCCTAGGGTTCGATACGCAGTATTTT.

The chain is built from TRBV7-6 and TRBJ2-2; 8 nucleotides match TRBD1. V lost 2 bases, J lost 4 bases, and 3 bases stayed unmatched. The CDR3 spans 15 residues. Germline CDR1 is SGHVS and CDR2 is FNYEAQ. The DNA for the CDR3 is TGTGCCAGCAGCTTACAGGGGGCCTCCACCGGGGAGCTGTTTTTT. Translating gives CASSLQGASTGELFF.

This chain uses TRBV9 with TRBJ1-2, with D unresolved. V lost 3 bases, J lost 3 bases, and 15 bases lay in between. The CDR3 loop spans 15 amino acids. The germline V gene encodes CDR1 SGDLS and CDR2 YYNGEE. CDR3 sequence: CASSGWRWEDYGYTF. In DNA, the CDR3 is TGTGCCAGCAGCGGATGGAGGTGGGAGGACTATGGCTACACCTTC.